In this sample, the clone carrying this T cell receptor beta chain turned up many times. The ends lost 6 bases at V and 5 bases at J; junction bases unmatched: 3. The CDR3 has 12 residues. In germline, CDR1 is SGHVS, CDR2 FQNEAQ. The data originate from a study of regulatory T cells in long-lasting Graves disease. Time point here: persistent/refractory GD, antithyroid drugs over 5 years with positive TRAb. RNA isolated from PBMCs was used to make the TCR library. For TCR beta, libraries came from iRepertoire HTBI primers and Arm-PCR of CDR3 regions. TCRdb recomputed calls from the multiplex PCR reads with MiXCR, one row per CDR3 protein. The table shows about 290,000 distinct CDR3 sequences, with 22% occurring only once.

V usage is TRBV7-8 and J usage is TRBJ1-1, with 7 bases lining up with TRBD1. This TCR was sampled from a female donor with Graves disease. This specimen was peripheral blood mononuclear cells (PBMCs), taken when the disease was refractory, from a patient treated with antithyroid drugs. DNA for the CDR3: TGTGCCAGCAGAACAGGGGTAACTGAAGCTTTCTTT. This translates into CASRTGVTEAFF.